This record concerns one T cell receptor beta chain sequence. Germline-derived CDR1 and CDR2 are SGHRS and YFSETQ. The V end lost 7 bases, the J end lost 0 bases, and 10 bases lay between the germline ends. This CDR3 is 14 amino acids long. Only in-frame clones appear in the TCRdb table, and some are missing; sequencing was by immunoSEQ multiplex PCR. The data contain about 240,000 clones, roughly 87% of them seen just once; the ten biggest clones take up approximately 7.6%. This record comes from a study of blood T cell repertoires in COVID-19. Specimen: peripheral blood. The TCR originated in a man aged 60-69 years who had recovered from COVID-19. The chain carries TRBV5-1 and TRBJ2-2; D may be TRBD1 (6 bases). CDR3 sequence reads: CASHREPNTGELFF. As DNA, the CDR3 is TGCGCCAGCCACAGGGAACCGAACACCGGGGAGCTGTTTTTT.